The clone carrying this T cell receptor (beta chain) was counted ten times or more. Its antigen is unidentified. This sample was taken from a study of T cells after posttransplantation cyclophosphamide. Study-level points and caveats: Donor-recipient repertoire similarity was low at 1-2 months, rising over year one. Tissue-infiltrating T cells from skin or gut overlapped little with blood T cells.

The CDR3 is made up of 19 amino acids. V shed 7 bases and J 0 bases; nucleotides not matched to a gene: 14. CDR1 LNHDA and CDR2 SQIVND come from the germline V gene (reference sequence). Method: immunoSEQ multiplex PCR; TCRdb's copy keeps in-frame clones and lacks some. The repertoire yields roughly 35,000 clones, none seen only once; the top ten contain 1% to 1.5%. The V and J genes are TRBV19 and TRBJ2-1, with TRBD2 identical over 11 bases. The receptor was isolated from a girl aged 5-17 years in good health, CMV-negative, and a related stem cell transplant donor. The sample comprised PBMCs. CDR3 DNA sequence: TGTGCCAGTATATTATTGACTAGCGGGATGGAAACCTCCTACAATGAGCAGTTCTTC. This encodes CASILLTSGMETSYNEQFF.